The entry that follows covers one TCR beta chain sequence. Its target antigen remains unknown. The record has no base qualities; no much larger clone is one base away. V loses 7 bases of germline sequence and J loses 10 bases, and the interval between the two ends is 22 bases. The CDR3, cysteine through phenylalanine, is 14 amino acids long. Only the CDR3 DNA is retained, 42 bases long and in frame from the first base. Reading the germline V gene gives CDR1 SNHLY and CDR2 FYNNEI. Participants were included only if at least one PBMC sample before ART initiation and at least two post-ART samples were available. Treatment was received in the United States of America by all participants with HIV. Cryopreserved samples of about 0.9-11 million PBMC were thawed and washed before DNA extraction. At the time of the earliest PBMC sample, participants with HIV were aged between 23 and 54 years. Per participant, PBMC samples came from 1-4 timepoints prior to ART initiation and 2-8 timepoints following ART initiation, for a median of 7 samples. For every participant, serial HIV viral load, CD4+ T-cell count, ART history and demographic data were obtained. A Qiagen kit on a QIAcube was used to extract genomic DNA from unsorted PBMC, with samples processed in batches of 12.

The record originates from a study of long-term antiretroviral therapy in people with HIV (dated by TCRdb to between 2021 and 2024). General notes on the study: Collection of the earliest samples took place about a decade ahead of the 2015 WHO recommendation for immediate ART, at a time when ART was typically delayed until CD4 counts fell. Whether ART initiation and durable HIV suppression were associated with changes in peripheral blood TRB repertoire composition and diversity was tested in a retrospective serial study. From fewer than 35 adults with confirmed HIV infection, the cohort provided some 200 cryopreserved PBMC samples, gathered serially across a mean of about six years (range 1-12). About 35% of the 30 participants with HIV were female. No cross-contamination during QIAcube processing was shown when test extractions of a monoclonal T-cell line were performed alongside about 30 polyclonal samples.

The immunoSEQ hsTCRB v3.0 assay was used at survey level resolution for TRB variable region sequencing. TRB sequencing targeted a depth of 40,000-50,000 T-cell genomes per sample. Pooled TRB libraries were sequenced on an Illumina MiSeq with a v3 150-cycle kit. The published analysis was carried out like this. Analysis of repertoires was carried out in R inside a reproducible Nextflow workflow spanning QC, data transformation and analysis. LymphoSeq2, an R package for exploring AIRR-Seq data, was used to implement custom analyses. After excluding a few samples that yielded fewer than 5000 total TRB sequences, 188 HIV repertoires remained for analysis. Among the 170 to 200 HIV repertoires that were kept, 59 were collected before ART initiation and under 150 were collected after ART initiation. Each repertoire was downsampled to 5000 TRB nucleotide sequences, and summary statistics were averaged across 100 downsampling iterations. The analysis kept only TRB sequences whose CDR3 regions were at least seven amino acids long. Diversity was measured with a Shannon entropy-derived clonality score and the Gini coefficient. In repertoire networks, the top 5000 CDR3 amino acid sequences were linked whenever an edit distance of one separated two sequences. For TRB CDR3 amino acid sequences, GLIPH2 was used to predict antigen specificity groups and MHC restriction. To flag known CMV, EBV, HIV or tissue antigen associations, CDR3 amino acid sequences were matched against VDJdb and McPAS-TCR. Pre-ART, post-ART and control groups were compared with Wilcoxon signed-rank tests and Holm-Bonferroni correction. Here the immuneACCESS table is served through TCRdb, limited to in-frame sequences with V and J called. Missing clones are a known gap in these copies; in checked studies unresolved V genes cover under half, and the rest lacks a known reason. That table is the source of V, J and clone size, and D and trimming were worked out from the DNA. The sample data list 20,000 to 25,000 clones, and around 87% of these were observed just once. The ten largest clones add up to around 8.4% of the sample.

What the authors observed across the whole study: Because PBMC availability was limited, only the TCR beta chain was sequenced, with no alpha chain pairing. Expanded TRB clones identified before ART initiation dominated the repertoire across all time points, though the dominance fluctuated and decreased in many PLHIV after ART. Inferences about post-ART repertoire changes were limited because no data were available on ART adherence, viral resistance or therapy changes. Compared with controls, HIV repertoires had narrower CDR3 length ranges, and the network structure pointed to an antigen-experienced repertoire that shifted only slightly toward naive after ART. Because pre-ART samples had limited cell numbers, unsorted PBMC were profiled rather than sorted CD4+ and CD8+ T cells. Starting ART was linked to a significant rise in TRB diversity, yet even after long-term ART the diversity remained significantly lower than in transplant donor controls. The samples span the years 2004 to 2017, and the ART regimens used at that time may not be as effective as current regimens.

The chain is made from TRBV2 and TRBJ1-1; the D gene remains uncertain. The TCR originated in a man aged 18 to 29 with HIV. The specimen was unsorted PBMCs, collected 0.2 years before starting antiretroviral therapy. The DNA sequence is as follows: TGTGCCAGCATCCTCGACATGGGGTCACCTGGAGCTTTCTTT. This encodes CASILDMGSPGAFF. With the rest looked up from the reference TRBV2 and TRBJ1-1 genes rather than sequenced, the full variable domain is EPEVTQTPSHQVTQMGQEVILRCVPISNHLYFYWYRQILGQKVEFLVSFYNNEISEKSEIFDDQFSVERPDGSNFTLKIRSTKLEDSAMYFCASILDMGSPGAFFGQGTRLTVV.